This T cell receptor (beta chain) was recovered during a study of cytomegalovirus exposure and HLA in healthy donors. Study-wide background: Early release data held 75 million to 90 million unique TCRs from HLA-typed donors.

As for this clone: Its target is unknown.

Findings and caveats of the study: Association with HLA alleles at 0.05 false discovery rate was found for around 17,000 TCR beta sequences in a later analysis. A missense variant in DCLRE1C was later tied to TCR beta V- and J-gene trimming.

The PCR employed 60 Vbeta primers together with 13 Jbeta primers. The protocol was immunoSEQ multiplex PCR, while the TCRdb copy is restricted to in-frame clones and leaves out a portion. The data hold roughly 60,000 clones, with around three quarters observed a single time. CDR1 and CDR2 from the germline V gene are SGHVS and FQNEAQ. V dropped 7 bases and J dropped 2 bases, with 12 bases sitting between them. The CDR3 covers 13 residues. The genes are TRBV7-8 and TRBJ2-7; possible D gene TRBD1, 6 bases. This receptor was identified in a woman aged 55-69 years in good health and CMV-seropositive. Sequencing was carried out using PBMCs. The CDR3 is CASNQGPAYEQYF. The CDR3 DNA follows: TGTGCCAGCAACCAGGGGCCGGCCTACGAGCAGTACTTC.